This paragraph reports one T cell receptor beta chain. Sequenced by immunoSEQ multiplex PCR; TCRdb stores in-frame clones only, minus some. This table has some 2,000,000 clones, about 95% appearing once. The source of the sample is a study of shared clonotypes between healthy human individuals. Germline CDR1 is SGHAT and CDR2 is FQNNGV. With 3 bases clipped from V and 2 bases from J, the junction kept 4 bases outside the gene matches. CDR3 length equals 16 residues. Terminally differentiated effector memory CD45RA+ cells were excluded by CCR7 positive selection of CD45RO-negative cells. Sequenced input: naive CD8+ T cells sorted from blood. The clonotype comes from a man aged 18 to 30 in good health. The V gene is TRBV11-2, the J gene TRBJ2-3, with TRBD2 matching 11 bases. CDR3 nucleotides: TGTGCCAGCAGCTTTAGCGGGGGGGCCCTCACAGATACGCAGTATTTT. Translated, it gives CASSFSGGALTDTQYF.